Each of the 32 T cell receptor beta chains below was sequenced from the same sample in a study of CXCR3-negative and CXCR3-positive naive CD8 T cells. Libraries were UMI-labeled 5' RACE TRB cDNA. After re-calling the 5' RACE reads, TCRdb lists one entry per CDR3 protein, DNA absent. This sample's table has about 66,000 distinct CDR3 sequences. The specimen sequenced was naive CXCR3- CD8+ T cells from blood. This sample's subset: CD45RO-CCR7+CD27+CD95- naive CD8+ T cells lacking CXCR3 (TNR3-). The receptors were sampled from a human donor in good health. Some clones in this sample may be carry-over from other donors' samples.

The CDR3 loop is CASSSTTSGIQETQYF. J is TRBJ2-5 and V is TRBV28; TCRdb designates TRBD2, a call that cannot be tested without DNA. The CDR3 consists of 16 residues. The germline V gene encodes CDR1 MDHEN and CDR2 SYDVKM.

The CDR3 sequence is CASSSGQGGITGELFF. The chain is built from TRBV12-3 or TRBV12-4 and TRBJ2-2; the D gene TCRdb calls, TRBD1, cannot be checked with no DNA. There are 16 residues in the CDR3.

The chain carries TRBV10-3 and TRBJ2-7; TCRdb reports TRBD1, a call that lacks DNA to check it against. This CDR3 has 15 residues. The germline CDR1 and CDR2 sequences are ENHRY and SYGVKD. CDR3 amino acids: CAIKPRTGGDYEQYF.

The chain couples TRBV5-1 to TRBJ2-2. This CDR3 is built from 12 residues. Germline CDR1 reads SGHRS; CDR2 reads YFSETQ. The CDR3 reads CASSLSQGELFF. The variable domain in full, with the rest retrieved from reference TRBV5-1 and TRBJ2-2, is KAGVTQTPRYLIKTRGQQVTLSCSPISGHRSVSWYQQTPGQGLQFLFEYFSETQRNKGNFPGRFSGRQFSNSRSEMNVSTLELGDSALYLCASSLSQGELFFGEGSRLTVL.

This chain connects TRBV5-1 to TRBJ2-1; TCRdb proposes TRBD2, but this gene call is untestable without DNA. From germline, CDR1 is SGHRS and CDR2 YFSETQ. This CDR3 has 15 residues. This CDR3 is CASSLALAGGPWQFF. Variable domain in full (rest from reference TRBV5-1 and TRBJ2-1): KAGVTQTPRYLIKTRGQQVTLSCSPISGHRSVSWYQQTPGQGLQFLFEYFSETQRNKGNFPGRFSGRQFSNSRSEMNVSTLELGDSALYLCASSLALAGGPWQFFGPGTRLTVL.

This sequence joins TRBV29-1 and TRBJ2-7; TCRdb outputs TRBD2, but without DNA this stays unchecked. Germline CDR1 is SQVTM and CDR2 is ANQGSEA. The CDR3 has 13 amino acids. The CDR3 protein is CSVEEGHSYEQYF.

This chain links TRBV15 with TRBJ2-4. The CDR3 totals 16 residues. Germline V CDR1 and CDR2: LNHNV, YYDKDF (reference sequence). Here the CDR3 reads CATSRVSTVAKNIQYF.

J is TRBJ2-1 and V is TRBV29-1; the D gene TCRdb calls, TRBD1, cannot be checked with no DNA. Germline loops: CDR1 SQVTM, CDR2 ANQGSEA. The CDR3 loop spans 16 amino acids. CDR3 loop: CSVSTGVRSPYNEQFF.

This CDR3 reads CSARVGILSANTGELFF. The gene calls are TRBV20-1 and TRBJ2-2. The CDR3 has 17 amino acids. The V gene's germline CDR1 is DFQATT and CDR2 SNEGSKA (reference sequence).

This CDR3 is CASSRAGGTYNEQFF. This rearrangement joins TRBV19 to TRBJ2-1; the TRBD2 assignment by TCRdb is unverifiable without DNA. CDR3 length equals 15 residues. Germline CDR1 is LNHDA and CDR2 is SQIVND (reference sequence).

The chain links TRBV29-1 to TRBJ2-7; TCRdb's D call, TRBD1, is unchecked because there is no DNA. The CDR3 is made up of 16 amino acids. CDR1 and CDR2 from the germline V gene are SQVTM and ANQGSEA. The CDR3: CSVVGQGVSQTYEQYF.

The chain couples TRBV5-6 to TRBJ2-1; absent DNA, TCRdb's TRBD1 call cannot be checked. The CDR3 covers 16 residues. The germline gives CDR1 SGHDT, CDR2 YYEEEE. The CDR3 loop is CASSWTAGASYNEQFF.

This chain connects TRBV5-6 to TRBJ2-7; TCRdb reports TRBD1, a call that lacks DNA to check it against. The CDR3 runs to 14 residues. The germline gives CDR1 SGHDT, CDR2 YYEEEE. This chain's CDR3 is CASSLGAHLYEQYF.

The chain combines TRBV29-1 with TRBJ1-2; TCRdb calls TRBD1, which cannot be checked without DNA. The CDR3 runs to 13 residues. Per germline, CDR1 SQVTM and CDR2 ANQGSEA. CDR3 region: CSVEEDRVYGYTF.

The chain recombines TRBV7-2 with TRBJ1-5; TCRdb lists TRBD1, though no DNA is available to test this call. The CDR3 has 15 amino acids. Germline CDR1 SGHTA, CDR2 FQGNSA. CDR3 sequence: CASSSGRVGNQPQHF.

The chain has TRBV7-9 and TRBJ2-5. The CDR3 loop spans 11 amino acids. CDR1 is SEHNR, CDR2 FQNEAQ, per germline (reference sequence). This chain's CDR3 is CASRKKETQYF.

V is TRBV29-1 and J is TRBJ2-7; the D call from TCRdb, TRBD1, cannot be confirmed without DNA. The CDR3 consists of 11 residues. CDR1 and CDR2 from the germline V gene are SQVTM and ANQGSEA. The CDR3 reads CSVSGTYEQYF.

This chain joins TRBV29-1 and TRBJ2-5; TCRdb lists TRBD2, though no DNA is available to test this call. The CDR3 is 13 amino acids. CDR1 is SQVTM, CDR2 ANQGSEA, per germline. Here the CDR3 reads CSARLAGQETQYF.

The rearrangement uses TRBV11-2 and TRBJ2-7; checking the TCRdb D call of TRBD1 is not possible without DNA. The germline gives CDR1 SGHAT, CDR2 FQNNGV. CDR3 size: 12 residues. The CDR3 sequence: CASSPWKDEQYF.

The chain links TRBV7-9 to TRBJ2-5; TCRdb returns TRBD1, unconfirmable since there is no DNA. The CDR3 extends over 14 amino acids. Per the germline V gene, CDR1 is SEHNR and CDR2 is FQNEAQ (reference sequence). The CDR3 is CASSLETGRETQYF.

V is TRBV4-1 and J is TRBJ2-1; TCRdb lists TRBD1, though no DNA is available to test this call. This CDR3 has 15 amino acids. The germline V gene encodes CDR1 MGHRA and CDR2 YSYEKL. The CDR3 protein is CASSQIIRTHNEQFF.

The rearrangement joins TRBV12-3 or TRBV12-4 to TRBJ2-5; TCRdb outputs TRBD1, but without DNA this stays unchecked. The CDR3 extends over 14 amino acids. The CDR3 is CASSPGTGDETQYF.

J is TRBJ2-7 and V is TRBV20-1; lacking DNA, the TRBD2 call made by TCRdb goes unchecked. The CDR3 covers 14 residues. Germline values: CDR1 DFQATT, CDR2 SNEGSKA (reference sequence). CDR3 in amino acids: CSARGTSGEYEQYF.

The V gene is TRBV7-2, the J gene TRBJ2-7; the D call of TRBD2 rests on TCRdb alone, since no DNA is present to check it. In germline, CDR1 is SGHTA, CDR2 FQGNSA. This CDR3 is 17 amino acids long. CDR3 residues: CASSAGGSSGGLYEQYF. The whole variable domain, remainder taken from reference TRBV7-2 and TRBJ2-7, is GAGVSQSPSNKVTEKGKDVELRCDPISGHTALYWYRQSLGQGLEFLIYFQGNSAPDKSGLPSDRFSAERTGGSVSTLTIQRTQQEDSAVYLCASSAGGSSGGLYEQYFGPGTRLTVT.

The chain uses TRBV10-1 and TRBJ2-4; TCRdb's assignment of TRBD1 cannot be checked, as there is no DNA. Germline CDR1 and CDR2: WNHNN and SYGVQD (reference sequence). This CDR3 contains 14 residues. This chain's CDR3 is CASSEETLGDIQYF.

J is TRBJ1-2 and V is TRBV7-9. This CDR3 has 14 residues. Germline loops: CDR1 SEHNR, CDR2 FQNEAQ (reference sequence). CDR3: CASSFTAETKGYTF.

The CDR3 region is CSARGSGEHNEQFF. The gene calls are TRBV20-1 and TRBJ2-1; the TRBD2 assignment by TCRdb is unverifiable without DNA. Looked up from germline, CDR1 is DFQATT and CDR2 is SNEGSKA (reference sequence). The CDR3 is 14 amino acids.

This chain connects TRBV25-1 to TRBJ1-5; the D gene TCRdb calls, TRBD1, cannot be checked with no DNA. The CDR3 spans 16 residues. In germline, CDR1 is MGHDK, CDR2 SYGVNS. CDR3 protein: CASSDGGGSETQPQHF.

CDR3 protein: CASSYSNVLDRQYF. This chain uses TRBV6-5 with TRBJ2-3. Germline V lookup: CDR1 MNHEY, CDR2 SVGAGI. This CDR3 has 14 amino acids.

This chain joins TRBV20-1 and TRBJ1-4; lacking DNA, the TRBD1 call made by TCRdb goes unchecked. The CDR3 is 21 residues long. Germline V CDR1 and CDR2: DFQATT, SNEGSKA (reference sequence). CDR3 residues: CSAYGDWTGEDARLTNEKLFF.

This chain joins TRBV7-9 and TRBJ2-5. CDR1 is SEHNR and CDR2 is FQNEAQ in the germline V gene (reference sequence). The CDR3 has 14 residues. CDR3 residues: CASSFLRGQETQYF.

The chain is built from TRBV4-2 and TRBJ2-1; TCRdb outputs TRBD1, but without DNA this stays unchecked. Germline assignment: CDR1 LGHNA and CDR2 YNFKEQ. The CDR3 loop spans 19 amino acids. The CDR3 protein is CASSQDPFGGIYPDNEQFF.